The 12 T cell receptor beta chains reported below all come from one sample, sequenced in a study of T cell repertoires in cytomegalovirus infection. TCRdb used MiXCR to reprocess the reads, holding one entry per CDR3 protein. The sample shows about 890,000 distinct CDR3 sequences, 25% to 40% of them seen only once. The antigens these receptors bind are not known. Sequenced material: cultured CD8+ T cells from PBMCs, taken from culture after CMV antigen stimulation. These receptors originate from a human donor in good health (CMV status not recorded). Some clones in this sample may be carry-over from other donors' samples.

The chain has TRBV7-2 and TRBJ1-3; 7 nucleotides align to TRBD1. Germline V gives CDR1 SGHTA, CDR2 FQGNSA. V trimming: 4 bases; J trimming: 0 bases; junction bases outside the gene matches: 3. The CDR3 totals 15 residues. Here the CDR3 DNA reads TGTGCCAGCAGCTGGGACAGCCTCTCTGGAAACACCATATATTTT. Residues: CASSWDSLSGNTIYF.

This clonotype was found a few times. This sequence joins TRBV6-2 or TRBV6-3 and TRBJ2-7, with D perhaps given as TRBD1 or TRBD2 (5 bases each). The CDR3 is made up of 9 amino acids. Germline V gene sequence: CDR1 MNHEY, CDR2 SVGEGT. V dropped 8 bases and J dropped 9 bases, with 8 bases sitting between them. CDR3 loop: CASRGGQYV. For the CDR3, the DNA is TGTGCCAGCCGGGGCGGGCAGTACGTC.

This sequence joins TRBV6-5 and TRBJ1-2, with D tentatively TRBD1 (6 bases). CDR1 and CDR2 (germline): MNHEY, SVGAGI. V was trimmed by 6 bases and J by 1 base, leaving 15 bases between them. The CDR3 covers 15 residues. Here the CDR3 reads CASSNRDTVNYGYTF. The CDR3 nucleotides read TGTGCCAGCAGCAACCGGGACACGGTTAACTATGGCTACACCTTC.

This clonotype was recorded many times. The chain recombines TRBV20-1 with TRBJ2-5; D is perhaps TRBD2 (6 bases). V lost 3 bases and J 5 bases, leaving 13 bases between the germline ends. The CDR3 runs to 13 residues. Germline V CDR1 and CDR2: DFQATT, SNEGSKA (reference sequence). CDR3 protein: CSASAGLSETQYF. As DNA, the CDR3 is TGCAGTGCTAGCGCGGGGTTATCGGAGACCCAGTACTTC.

This chain joins TRBV28 and TRBJ2-5, with a weak D call TRBD1 (8 bases). Between the trimmed V and J ends, which lost 7 bases and 5 bases, there was a span of 17 bases. Germline CDR1 is MDHEN and CDR2 is SYDVKM. The CDR3 is 14 amino acids. The CDR3 protein is CASKTGGGLETQYF. DNA of the CDR3: TGTGCCAGCAAAACAGGGGGAGGGTTGGAGACCCAGTACTTC.

CDR3: CASSEDSTEAFF. As DNA, the CDR3 is TGTGCCAGCAGCGAGGACAGTACTGAAGCTTTCTTT. V is TRBV7-9 and J is TRBJ1-1; perhaps TRBD1 as D (6 bases). There are 12 residues in the CDR3. V shed 5 bases and J shed 5 bases, with 9 bases lying between them. Germline V CDR1 and CDR2: SEHNR, FQNEAQ (reference sequence).

The sample holds one count of this clonotype. The V gene is TRBV27, the J gene TRBJ2-3; D is perhaps TRBD1 (6 bases). The germline V and J ends were trimmed by 4 bases and 4 bases, with 18 bases remaining between them. Germline CDR1 MNHEY, CDR2 SMNVEV (reference sequence). The CDR3 is 16 residues long. In DNA form, the CDR3 reads TGTGCCAGCAGTTCCCTCATGTGGGGGCGAGCAGATACGCAGTATTTT. As protein: CASSSLMWGRADTQYF.

The chain links TRBV6-5 to TRBJ2-2, with TRBD1 as a possible D gene (5 bases). CDR1 and CDR2 from the germline V gene are MNHEY and SVGAGI. Trimming cost V 0 bases and J 2 bases, with 13 bases left between them. CDR3 length: 17 amino acids. The CDR3 DNA follows: TGTGCCAGCAGTTACTCGGAGACAGCCGTAAACACCGGGGAGCTGTTTTTT. The encoded protein is CASSYSETAVNTGELFF.

This clonotype was counted ten times or more. CDR3: CASSLLAPPRGGHQETQYF. DNA of the CDR3: TGTGCCAGCAGTTTATTGGCCCCGCCTCGCGGGGGGCACCAAGAGACCCAGTACTTC. The rearrangement uses TRBV27 and TRBJ2-5; 8 nucleotides align to TRBD2. Per germline, CDR1 MNHEY and CDR2 SMNVEV (reference sequence). Trimming removed 1 base from V and 0 bases from J; junction bases left unmatched: 13. CDR3 size: 19 residues.

This chain connects TRBV3-1 to TRBJ2-1; D might be TRBD1 (5 bases). Trimming cost V 1 base and J 0 bases, with 13 bases left between them. The CDR3 has 17 residues. Germline V gene data show CDR1 as LGHDT and CDR2 as YNNKEL (reference sequence). In DNA, the CDR3 is TGTGCCAGCAGCCAAGTCCGAACAGGAAGCTCCTACAATGAGCAGTTCTTC. This codes for CASSQVRTGSSYNEQFF.

The CDR3 DNA follows: TGTGCCAGCAGTTTTTGGACAGTGGACCCCAATGAGCAGTTCTTC. It codes for CASSFWTVDPNEQFF. The V call is TRBV27, the J call TRBJ2-1, with TRBD1 as a possible D gene (6 bases). CDR1 and CDR2 from the germline V gene are MNHEY and SMNVEV (reference sequence). CDR3 length: 15 amino acids. V lost 3 bases and J lost 6, with 15 bases in between.

The chain employs TRBV14 and TRBJ2-6, with D unresolved. The CDR3 covers 17 residues. Germline lookup yields CDR1 SGHDN and CDR2 FVKESK. The V end lost 1 base, the J end lost 1 base, and 11 bases lay between the germline ends. The CDR3 reads CASSQVSLISGANVLTF. The CDR3 nucleotides read TGTGCCAGCAGCCAAGTATCCTTGATTTCTGGGGCCAACGTCCTGACTTTC.